This record covers a single TCR beta chain. V was shortened by 4 bases and J by 13 bases, with 20 bases between the two germline ends. This CDR3 region has 15 residues. The V gene's germline CDR1 is MDHEN and CDR2 SYDVKM. The data were taken from a study of T cell changes during pregnancy in multiple sclerosis. TCRdb's copy holds only in-frame clones and misses some; the assay was immunoSEQ multiplex PCR. The table records 45,000 to 55,000 clones, around 90% of them present only once. Sequencing was performed on peripheral blood, taken in the first trimester of pregnancy. V is TRBV28 and J is TRBJ1-6; no clear D gene. This TCR derives from a female donor with multiple sclerosis, enrolled in a pregnancy study. The CDR3: CASSSSGYSNVPLHF. DNA for the CDR3: TGTGCCAGCAGTTCGTCGGGATATTCTAACGTGCCCCTCCACTTT.